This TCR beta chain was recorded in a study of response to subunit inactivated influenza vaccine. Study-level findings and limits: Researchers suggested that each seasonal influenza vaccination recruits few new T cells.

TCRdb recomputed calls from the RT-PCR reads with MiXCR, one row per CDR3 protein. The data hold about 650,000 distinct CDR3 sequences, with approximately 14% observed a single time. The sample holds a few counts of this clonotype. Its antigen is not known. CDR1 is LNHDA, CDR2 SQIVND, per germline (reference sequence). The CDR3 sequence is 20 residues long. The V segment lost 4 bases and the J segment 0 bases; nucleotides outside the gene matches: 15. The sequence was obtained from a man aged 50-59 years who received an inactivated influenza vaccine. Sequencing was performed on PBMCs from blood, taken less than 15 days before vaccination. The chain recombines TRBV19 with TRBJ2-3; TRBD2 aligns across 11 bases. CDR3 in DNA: TGTGCCAGTAGTACCAGGGGGCCCTCGGGACTAGCGGTCAGCACAGATACGCAGTATTTT. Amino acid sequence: CASSTRGPSGLAVSTDTQYF. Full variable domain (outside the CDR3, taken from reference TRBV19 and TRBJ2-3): DGGITQSPKYLFRKEGQNVTLSCEQNLNHDAMYWYRQDPGQGLRLIYYSQIVNDFQKGDIAEGYSVSREKKESFPLTVTSAQKNPTAFYLCASSTRGPSGLAVSTDTQYFGPGTRLTVL.